The subject of this entry is one T cell receptor beta chain. The antigen is undetermined. As to treatment: 15 to 20 received Ad26.COV2.S at low or high dose, single or two shots; about 5 received placebo; per-sample allocation not given. Repertoires come from day 63 after the first vaccine or placebo injection. An 18-55-year-old adult in Boston served as donor. Ad26.COV2.S expressed prefusion-stabilized spike from the original Wuhan strain. The sample belongs to a study of Ad26.COV2.S vaccination and SARS-CoV-2 variants. For the study at large: Donor got 5x10^10 or 1x10^11 viral particles of Ad26.COV2.S.

Profiled with immunoSEQ multiplex PCR; TCRdb holds only in-frame clones, not every one. The sample lists hundreds of thousands of clones; 80% to 90% were seen once. Notes on the study in general: The breadth of spike-specific CD8+ and CD4+ T cell responses after vaccination was reportedly substantial.

Sequenced here: peripheral blood, sampled in a trial of Ad26.COV2.S vaccine versus placebo. The TCR sequence derives from a person aged 18-60 years who received the Ad26.COV2.S COVID-19 vaccine or a placebo.

The CDR3 protein is CASSAGTNTEAFF. CDR3 DNA: TGTGCCAGCAGCGCCGGGACGAACACTGAAGCTTTCTTT. The chain combines TRBV7-2 with TRBJ1-1, with D tentatively TRBD1 (5 bases). Between the trimmed V and J ends, which lost 5 bases and 1 base, there was a span of 8 bases. This CDR3 has 13 residues. Germline values: CDR1 SGHTA, CDR2 FQGNSA. The full variable domain, rest sourced from reference TRBV7-2 and TRBJ1-1, is GAGVSQSPSNKVTEKGKDVELRCDPISGHTALYWYRQSLGQGLEFLIYFQGNSAPDKSGLPSDRFSAERTGGSVSTLTIQRTQQEDSAVYLCASSAGTNTEAFFGQGTRLTVV.